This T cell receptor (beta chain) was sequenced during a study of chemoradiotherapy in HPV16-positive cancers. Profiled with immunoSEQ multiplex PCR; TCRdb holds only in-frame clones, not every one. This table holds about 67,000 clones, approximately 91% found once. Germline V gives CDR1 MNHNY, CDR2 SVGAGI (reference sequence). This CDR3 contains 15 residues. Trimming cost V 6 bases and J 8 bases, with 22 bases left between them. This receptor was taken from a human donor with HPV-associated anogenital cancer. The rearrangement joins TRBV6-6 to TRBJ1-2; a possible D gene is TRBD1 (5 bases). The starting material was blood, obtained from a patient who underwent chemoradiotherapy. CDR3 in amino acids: CASSPYPPGKGGYTF. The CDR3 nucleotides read TGTGCCAGCAGCCCATACCCCCCCGGGAAGGGGGGCTACACCTTC.